This record looks at one TCR beta chain sequence and its context. Its antigen is not known. The sample is drawn from a study of vaccination effects on CD4 cells after COVID-19. Sequencing followed a ViraFEST assay step that expanded antigen-specific CD4+ T cells with viral peptide pools. After more than 8 days in culture, the CD4+ T cells were isolated. Two-dose vaccination with either BNT162b2 or mRNA-1273 was given to the participants. Nucleocapsid antibodies stayed negative before and after vaccination, showing no earlier SARS-CoV-2 infection. There are 20 residues in the CDR3. The germline V and J ends were trimmed by 0 bases and 0 bases, with 23 bases remaining between them. Germline CDR1 and CDR2: MNHEY and SMNVEV (reference sequence). Produced via immunoSEQ multiplex PCR; TCRdb's table is partial and in-frame only. The repertoire includes 25,000 or so clones, more than 60% of them detected once, and 7% to 9.5% sits in the top ten.

The receptor's source is a human donor who received a COVID-19 vaccine. The chain employs TRBV27 and TRBJ1-2, with a tentative D call TRBD1 (6 bases). This specimen was CD4+ T cells from PBMCs cultured with SARS-CoV-2 spike peptides, taken after COVID-19 vaccination. Here the CDR3 DNA reads TGTGCCAGCAGTTTATCGCCATACCGTGCGGACAGCTTCTCTAACTATGGCTACACCTTC. Translation: CASSLSPYRADSFSNYGYTF.